These T cell receptor beta chains were read from a single sample in a study of tumor-infiltrating lymphocytes in oesophageal squamous cell carcinoma. In TCRdb, the PCR reads were re-called with MiXCR into one record per CDR3 protein. This table has over 10,000 distinct CDR3 sequences, around half appearing once. The specimen was esophageal tumor tissue. The receptors originated from a male donor with esophageal squamous cell carcinoma. Each CDR3 is given with its conserved first and last residue. D genes are given only for firm matches. Clone size is stated in some rows and not others, as once, few, many or a class when expanded.

TRBV7-2	TRBD2	NA	TRBJ2-1	CASSTRTSGRYNEQFF	TGTGCCAGCAGCACTCGGACTAGCGGGAGGTACAATGAGCAGTTCTTC
TRBV7-9	TRBD2	NA	TRBJ2-7	CASSPAASGIFWNEQYF	TGTGCCAGCAGCCCAGCAGCTAGCGGGATCTTCTGGAATGAGCAGTACTTC
TRBV7-9	TRBD2	medium-sized	TRBJ2-7	CASKGRASYNEQYF	TGTGCCAGCAAAGGGAGGGCCTCCTACAATGAGCAGTACTTC
TRBV5-1	NA	many	TRBJ2-1	CASSLSASYNEQFF	TGCGCCAGCAGCTTGTCGGCTAGCTACAATGAGCAGTTCTTC
TRBV11-2	TRBD2	NA	TRBJ2-1	CASSLAAGAYNEQFF	TGTGCCAGCAGCTTAGCAGCGGGGGCCTACAATGAGCAGTTCTTC
TRBV11-1	NA	NA	TRBJ2-3	CASSLNVGSDTQYF	TGTGCCAGCAGCTTAAATGTGGGGTCAGATACGCAGTATTTT
TRBV28	TRBD2	NA	TRBJ2-5	CASSPPTSGGGTQYF	TGTGCCAGCAGTCCACCGACTAGCGGGGGAGGGACCCAGTACTTC
TRBV7-3	NA	few	TRBJ2-1	CASSPGDVRPYDEQFF	TGTGCCAGCAGCCCGGGGGACGTCAGGCCCTACGATGAGCAGTTCTTC
TRBV4-3	TRBD2	NA	TRBJ2-1	CASSQRQGGRAGNEQFF	TGCGCCAGCAGCCAACGACAAGGCGGGAGGGCGGGTAATGAGCAGTTCTTC
TRBV27	NA	NA	TRBJ2-3	CASSLSRVDTQYF	TGTGCCAGCAGTTTATCGAGGGTGGATACGCAGTATTTT
TRBV24-1	NA	NA	TRBJ2-3	CATSDFIGGQKDTQYF	TGTGCCACCAGTGATTTCATCGGGGGGCAAAAAGATACGCAGTATTTT
TRBV7-6	NA	NA	TRBJ2-3	CASSQGGVSTDTQYF	TGTGCCAGCAGCCAAGGGGGGGTAAGCACAGATACGCAGTATTTT
TRBV7-3	NA	NA	TRBJ2-3	CASSSNTDTQYF	TGTGCCAGCAGCTCGAACACAGATACGCAGTATTTT
TRBV7-4	TRBD2	NA	TRBJ2-7	CASSAIPAGGVRNEQYF	TGTGCCAGCAGCGCAATCCCTGCGGGAGGGGTTCGCAATGAGCAGTACTTC
TRBV2	NA	few	TRBJ2-1	CASRIHTSANEQFF	TGTGCCAGCAGAATTCATACTAGTGCTAATGAGCAGTTCTTC
TRBV6-1	NA	NA	TRBJ2-1	CATQTTVYNSPLHF	TGTGCCACCCAAACGACAGTCTATAATTCACCCCTCCACTTC
TRBV7-2	TRBD2	NA	TRBJ2-7	CASSLGGGPYEQYF	TGTGCCAGCAGCTTGGGGGGGGGACCCTACGAGCAGTACTTC
TRBV28	NA	many	TRBJ1-6	CASSFGLLGLGSPLHF	TGTGCCAGCAGTTTCGGCCTTTTAGGCCTAGGTTCACCCCTCCACTTT
TRBV6-1	TRBD1	NA	TRBJ2-7	CASTDRDAYEQYF	TGTGCCAGCACGGACAGGGACGCCTACGAGCAGTACTTC
TRBV7-2	NA	few	TRBJ2-7	CASSLGGTHLPSYEQYF	TGTGCCAGCAGCTTAGGTGGGACCCACCTACCCAGCTACGAGCAGTACTTC
TRBV7-6	TRBD2	NA	TRBJ2-5	CASAKRGSGETQYF	TGTGCCAGCGCAAAGCGGGGGTCTGGGGAGACCCAGTACTTC
TRBV28	TRBD1	NA	TRBJ2-6	CASSSGGSGANVLTF	TGTGCCAGCAGCTCAGGGGGCTCAGGGGCCAACGTCCTGACTTTC
TRBV7-2	TRBD2	few	TRBJ2-1	CASSLVSGSGNEQFF	TGTGCCAGCAGCTTAGTAAGCGGGAGTGGGAATGAGCAGTTCTTC
TRBV7-6	TRBD1	few	TRBJ2-7	CASSLGTVNYEQYF	TGTGCCAGCAGCCTCGGGACAGTGAATTACGAGCAGTACTTC
TRBV7-2	NA	NA	TRBJ2-7	CASSLSLRSYEQYF	TGTGCCAGCAGCTTATCCCTCCGATCCTACGAGCAGTACTTC
TRBV18	NA	many	TRBJ1-2	CASSPDYGYTF	TGTGCCAGCTCACCGGACTATGGCTACACCTTC
TRBV10-2	NA	once	TRBJ2-3	CASSDIPQFGTDTQYF	TGCGCCAGCAGTGATATCCCGCAGTTTGGCACAGATACGCAGTATTTT
TRBV12-3/TRBV12-4	TRBD2	NA	TRBJ2-3	CASSRSGRVSTDTQYF	TGTGCCAGCAGTCGAAGCGGGAGGGTTAGCACAGATACGCAGTATTTT
TRBV7-2	NA	NA	TRBJ2-3	CASSPPSSGRDTQYF	TGTGCCAGCAGCCCCCCATCTTCTGGCCGAGATACGCAGTATTTT
TRBV7-2	NA	NA	TRBJ2-5	CASSPHVDTGELYF	TGTGCCAGCAGCCCCCATGTGGACACCGGGGAGCTGTACTTC
TRBV6-1	NA	NA	TRBJ1-2	CASSEAQGANYGYTF	TGTGCCAGCAGTGAAGCGCAGGGAGCTAACTATGGCTACACCTTC
TRBV27	NA	NA	TRBJ1-1	CASSPRQMGFAEAFF	TGTGCCAGCAGTCCCCGACAGATGGGTTTCGCTGAAGCTTTCTTT
TRBV2	NA	NA	TRBJ1-1	CASRDRRETEAFF	TGTGCCAGCAGAGACAGGAGGGAGACTGAAGCTTTCTTT
TRBV7-6	NA	NA	TRBJ2-7	CASSFTDYGDSPLHF	TGTGCCAGCAGCTTTACAGACTATGGGGATTCACCCCTCCACTTC
TRBV7-8	TRBD1	few	TRBJ2-3	CASSEGQGRTDTQYF	TGTGCCAGCAGCGAGGGACAGGGCCGGACAGATACGCAGTATTTT
TRBV7-6	TRBD1	NA	TRBJ2-6	CASSPATGGGANVLTF	TGTGCCAGCAGCCCCGCGACAGGGGGAGGGGCCAACGTCCTGACTTTC
TRBV12-3/TRBV12-4	TRBD2	NA	TRBJ2-5	CASSYGREGETQYF	TGTGCCAGCAGTTATGGGCGGGAGGGAGAGACCCAGTACTTC
TRBV7-2	TRBD2	NA	TRBJ2-7	CASSPSGTFYEQYF	TGTGCCAGCAGCCCTAGCGGGACTTTCTACGAGCAGTACTTC
TRBV7-6	NA	NA	TRBJ2-6	CASSLNTPSSGANVLTF	TGTGCCAGCAGCTTAAACACCCCCAGCTCTGGGGCCAACGTCCTGACTTTC
TRBV7-2	NA	NA	TRBJ1-1	CASSPTSIQGTQYF	TGTGCCAGCAGCCCGACTAGCATCCAAGGGACCCAGTACTTT
TRBV11-2	TRBD1	NA	TRBJ1-2	CASSSTGGFNYGYTF	TGTGCCAGCAGCTCTACAGGGGGTTTCAACTATGGCTACACCTTC
TRBV7-9	TRBD2	NA	TRBJ2-1	CASSRGLAGYNEQFF	TGTGCCAGCAGCAGGGGACTAGCGGGTTACAATGAGCAGTTCTTC
TRBV5-1	NA	NA	TRBJ2-7	CASSLDTESSYEQYF	TGCGCCAGCAGCTTGGACACGGAGAGCTCCTACGAGCAGTACTTC
TRBV11-3	NA	NA	TRBJ2-1	CASSLGTMAYNEQFF	TGTGCCAGCAGCTTAGGGACTATGGCCTACAATGAGCAGTTCTTC
TRBV7-2	NA	NA	TRBJ2-7	CASSAPLTNHEQYF	TGTGCCAGCAGCGCCCCCCTGACAAACCACGAGCAGTACTTC
TRBV11-3	TRBD2	NA	TRBJ2-5	CASSLGLAGEETQYF	TGTGCCAGCAGCTTGGGACTAGCGGGGGAAGAGACCCAGTACTTC
TRBV7-7	NA	many	TRBJ2-3	CASSFTNTDTQYF	TGTGCTAGCAGCTTTACTAACACAGATACGCAGTATTTT
TRBV7-7	TRBD2	few	TRBJ2-5	CASSSGLVETQYF	TGTGCTAGCAGCTCCGGACTAGTAGAGACCCAGTACTTC
TRBV7-2	TRBD2	once	TRBJ2-7	CASSLGSGAYYEQYF	TGTGCCAGCAGCTTAGGTAGCGGGGCCTACTACGAGCAGTACTTC
TRBV7-6	TRBD2	NA	TRBJ2-1	CASSLGKGTNNEQFF	TGTGCCAGCAGCTTAGGAAAGGGGACTAACAATGAGCAGTTCTTC
TRBV7-1	NA	NA	TRBJ2-7	CASSSGWALSYEQYF	TGTGCCAGCAGCTCCGGGTGGGCCTTATCCTACGAGCAGTACTTC
TRBV7-9	NA	NA	TRBJ2-3	CASRGVNTGELYF	TGTGCCAGCAGGGGCGTAAACACCGGGGAGCTGTATTTT